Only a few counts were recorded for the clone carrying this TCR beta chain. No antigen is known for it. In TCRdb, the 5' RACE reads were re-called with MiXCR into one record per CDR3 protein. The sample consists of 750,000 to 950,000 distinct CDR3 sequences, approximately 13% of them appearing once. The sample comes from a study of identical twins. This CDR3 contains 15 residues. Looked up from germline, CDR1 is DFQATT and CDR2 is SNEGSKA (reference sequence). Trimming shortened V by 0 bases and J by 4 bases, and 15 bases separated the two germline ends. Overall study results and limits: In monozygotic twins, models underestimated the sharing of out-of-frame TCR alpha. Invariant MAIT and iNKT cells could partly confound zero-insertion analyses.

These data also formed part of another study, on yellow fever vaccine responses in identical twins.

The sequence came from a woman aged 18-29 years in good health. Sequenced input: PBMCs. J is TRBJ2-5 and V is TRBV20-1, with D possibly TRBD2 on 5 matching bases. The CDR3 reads CSARDRAPAGETQYF. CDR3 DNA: TGCAGTGCTAGAGATAGGGCTCCCGCGGGAGAGACCCAGTACTTC.